This TCR beta chain was recovered during a study of cytomegalovirus exposure and HLA in healthy donors. Findings of the study overall: The study flagged some 180 TCR beta chains as cytomegalovirus-associated. Later analysis associated a missense DCLRE1C variant with TCR beta V- and J-gene trimming.

About this clone: Its cognate antigen is unknown.

PCR primers comprised 60 Vbeta and 13 Jbeta primers. Sequenced by immunoSEQ multiplex PCR; TCRdb stores in-frame clones only, minus some. The sample includes under 50,000 clones, 72% of them seen just once. The junction had 4 bases not matched to a gene; V was cut back by 2 bases and J by 2 bases. The germline V gene encodes CDR1 MGHDK and CDR2 SYGVNS. CDR3 length: 15 amino acids. This clonotype was obtained from a man under 40 in good health and CMV-seronegative. J is TRBJ2-3 and V is TRBV25-1, with TRBD2 matching 7 bases. Sequenced sample: PBMCs. The CDR3 sequence: CASSEGRGNTDTQYF. The CDR3 DNA reads TGTGCCAGCAGTGAAGGGAGGGGAAACACAGATACGCAGTATTTT.